This TCR beta chain was obtained from a study of Ad26.COV2.S vaccination and SARS-CoV-2 variants. Repertoires were generated with immunoSEQ multiplex PCR, while TCRdb's copy carries only in-frame clones and drops some. The sample holds about 320,000 clones, around 84% seen once. Per the germline V gene, CDR1 is SGHDN and CDR2 is FVKESK. The CDR3 spans 16 residues. V dropped 2 bases and J dropped 1 base, with 11 bases sitting between them. Treatment indicated: roughly 18 received Ad26.COV2.S at low or high dose, single or two shots; 5 received placebo; per-sample allocation not given. Each sample was drawn 63 days after the first injection (of vaccine or placebo).

The gene calls are TRBV14 and TRBJ2-2; D unresolved. The sample here was peripheral blood, taken in a trial of Ad26.COV2.S vaccine versus placebo. The receptor was derived from a person aged 18-60 years who received the Ad26.COV2.S COVID-19 vaccine or a placebo. This CDR3 is CASSQLGSGNTGELFF. The CDR3, as DNA: TGTGCCAGCAGCCAATTGGGTTCCGGGAACACCGGGGAGCTGTTTTTT.